This TCR beta chain was sequenced in a study of T-cell reconstitution after alpha-beta-depleted transplantation in children. The CDR3 contains 15 residues. The V end was cut by 6 bases, the J end by 9 bases, with 21 bases between. Molecular barcoding with unique molecular identifiers was used for the TCRbeta library. TCRdb re-called the PCR reads through MiXCR, storing one row per CDR3 protein. The table lists 100,000 or so distinct CDR3 sequences, 20% to 25% of them singletons. This clonotype was detected only once. The starting material was PBMCs, obtained before TCRalphabeta/CD19-depleted stem cell transplant. The V and J genes are TRBV12-3 or TRBV12-4 and TRBJ2-1; the D gene is possibly TRBD1 (6 bases). The sequence was obtained from a boy aged 2-15 years with acute lymphoblastic leukemia, due to receive a stem cell transplant. The CDR3 region has the DNA TGTGCCAGCAGGCTACCTAGCTGGGGGCTAGGTGAGCAGTTCTTC. This sequence encodes CASRLPSWGLGEQFF.